The following is a T cell receptor beta chain sequence with its context. TCRdb's table, derived via immunoSEQ multiplex PCR, lists solely in-frame clones and lacks some. In the table there are approximately 120,000 clones, about 53% of which are singletons. The data originate from a study of cytotoxic CD8 clonotypes in ibrutinib-treated CLL. Germline CDR1 reads SNHLY; CDR2 reads FYNNEI. The length of the CDR3 is 13 residues. Trimming removed 5 bases from V and 6 bases from J; junction bases left unmatched: 4. Cryopreserved PBMCs yielded approximately 1.9 micrograms of genomic DNA for TCR beta libraries.

The input for sequencing was PBMCs, taken after 24 months of ibrutinib treatment. This receptor was taken from a human donor with chronic lymphocytic leukemia. This chain connects TRBV2 to TRBJ2-3, with 8 bases aligning to TRBD1. In DNA form, the CDR3 reads TGTGCCAGCAGTCTACAGGGGGACGATACGCAGTATTTT. Protein product: CASSLQGDDTQYF.